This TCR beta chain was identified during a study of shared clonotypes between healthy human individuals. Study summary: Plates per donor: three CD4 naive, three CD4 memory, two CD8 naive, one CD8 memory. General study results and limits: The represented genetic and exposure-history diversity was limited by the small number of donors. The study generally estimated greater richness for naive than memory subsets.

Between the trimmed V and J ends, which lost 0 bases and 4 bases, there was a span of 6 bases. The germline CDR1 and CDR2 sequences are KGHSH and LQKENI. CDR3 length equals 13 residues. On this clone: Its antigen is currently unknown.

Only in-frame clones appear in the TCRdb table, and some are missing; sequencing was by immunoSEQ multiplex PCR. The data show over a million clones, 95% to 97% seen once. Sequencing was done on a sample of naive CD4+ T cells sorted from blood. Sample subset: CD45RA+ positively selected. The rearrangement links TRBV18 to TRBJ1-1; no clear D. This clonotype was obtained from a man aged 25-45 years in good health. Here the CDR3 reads CASSPPLFTEAFF. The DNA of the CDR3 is TGTGCCAGCTCACCACCTTTATTCACTGAAGCTTTCTTT.